The T cell receptor (beta chain) under discussion was sequenced for a study of T cells in Graves' hyperthyroidism and ophthalmopathy. Details on this clonotype: Antigen: not known.

Findings and caveats of the study: Expanded thyroid clonotypes (above 0.001) were mostly also found in blood. Prediction of ophthalmopathy progression came a median around 6 months pre-onset.

The CDR3 spans 18 residues. CDR1 is SGHAT and CDR2 is FQNNGV in the germline V gene. Trimming left V 2 bases short and J 0 bases short, with 14 bases between. Disease duration was under 3 months in the ophthalmopathy patients, who also had a Clinical Activity Score of at least 3 and a NOSPECS grade of at least 4. The CDR3 regions of TCR beta were amplified from RNA transcripts. First-round RT-PCR of the TCR CDR3 relied on the HTBI primer set. TCRdb itself ran the multiplex PCR reads through MiXCR, one entry per CDR3 protein. The repertoire holds roughly 550,000 distinct CDR3 sequences, with 16% as singletons.

The chain employs TRBV11-2 and TRBJ2-6; possible D gene TRBD2, 7 bases. The sequence was collected from a young woman with Graves' ophthalmopathy. The sample comprised blood. The CDR3 DNA sequence: TGTGCCAGCAGCTTATGGGGGGGGGCCAACTCTGGGGCCAACGTCCTGACTTTC. Its protein is CASSLWGGANSGANVLTF.